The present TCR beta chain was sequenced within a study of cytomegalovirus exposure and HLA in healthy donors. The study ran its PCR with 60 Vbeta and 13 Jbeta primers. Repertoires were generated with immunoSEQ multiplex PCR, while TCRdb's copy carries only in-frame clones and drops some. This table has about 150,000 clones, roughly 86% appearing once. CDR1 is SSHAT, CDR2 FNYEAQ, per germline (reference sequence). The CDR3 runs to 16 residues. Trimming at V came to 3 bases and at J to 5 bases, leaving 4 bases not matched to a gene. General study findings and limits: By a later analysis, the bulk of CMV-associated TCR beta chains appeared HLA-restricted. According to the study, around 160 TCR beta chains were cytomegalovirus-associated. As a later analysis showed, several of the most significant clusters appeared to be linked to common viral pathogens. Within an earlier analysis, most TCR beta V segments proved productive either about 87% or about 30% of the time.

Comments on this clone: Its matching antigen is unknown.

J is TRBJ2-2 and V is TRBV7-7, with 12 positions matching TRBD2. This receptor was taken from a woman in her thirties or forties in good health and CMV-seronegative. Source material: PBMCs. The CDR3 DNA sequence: TGTGCCAGCAGCTTCGCCGGGACTAGCGGGACCGGGGAGCTGTTTTTT. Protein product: CASSFAGTSGTGELFF.